Presented here are 19 T cell receptor beta chains from one specimen sequenced in a study of cytomegalovirus exposure and HLA in healthy donors (dated 2017 in TCRdb). Library preparation employed the immunoSEQ multiplex PCR assay. The immuneACCESS repertoire file appears here via TCRdb, limited to in-frame rearrangements. These files lack a portion of the clones; in checked studies, under half of the deficit traces to unresolved V genes, and the cause of the others is not known. The sample includes 300,000 to 400,000 clones, with roughly 85% observed a single time. Clones ranked in the top ten supply under 0.9% of the sample. The source material was PBMCs. The receptors originated from a woman in her late teens or twenties in good health and CMV-seronegative.

The chain uses TRBV6-5 and TRBJ2-7, with TRBD2 identical over 12 bases. Germline CDR1 MNHEY, CDR2 SVGAGI. Trimming took 5 bases from V and 3 from J; bases not matched to a gene: 5. The CDR3 is 15 residues long. In DNA form, the CDR3 reads TGTGCCAGCAGTAAGTCGACTAGCGGGGGCTACGAGCAGTACTTC. Residues: CASSKSTSGGYEQYF.

This clone was observed a handful of times. The J gene is TRBJ1-5, the V gene TRBV28; D remains ambiguous. The CDR3 has 13 residues. V lost 8 bases to trimming and J lost 0 bases, with 8 bases between them. Germline V gene data show CDR1 as MDHEN and CDR2 as SYDVKM. Here the CDR3 reads CASVRDSNQPQHF. The CDR3 DNA sequence: TGTGCCAGCGTCCGGGATAGCAATCAGCCCCAGCATTTT.

V and J are TRBV2 and TRBJ1-2; perhaps TRBD1 as D (6 bases). Germline CDR1 and CDR2: SNHLY and FYNNEI. This CDR3 contains 12 residues. This chain's CDR3 is CAGGRTNYGYTF. CDR3 sequence (DNA): TGTGCTGGGGGCCGGACTAACTATGGCTACACCTTC.

This clone has only a few counts. The chain is built from TRBV27 and TRBJ2-4; D call uncertain. Germline CDR1 and CDR2: MNHEY and SMNVEV (reference sequence). The CDR3 is 13 residues long. V was pared by 3 bases and J by 6 bases, with 9 bases between. CDR3: CASSFVPRNIQYF. The CDR3 DNA follows: TGTGCCAGCAGTTTTGTCCCGAGAAACATTCAGTACTTC.

The chain links TRBV27 to TRBJ2-3; D unclear. The CDR3 contains 14 residues. V was pared by 4 bases and J by 5 bases, with 13 bases between. Germline V gives CDR1 MNHEY, CDR2 SMNVEV (reference sequence). The DNA of the CDR3 is TGTGCCAGCAGTTCGCACAACACGGGAGATACGCAGTATTTT. This encodes CASSSHNTGDTQYF.

V and J are TRBV5-1 and TRBJ2-7, with 12 bases lining up with TRBD1. Unmatched junction bases numbered 5, after V lost 4 bases and J lost 3 bases. Germline V gene lookup returns CDR1 SGHRS and CDR2 YFSETQ. The CDR3 consists of 15 residues. In DNA form, the CDR3 reads TGCGCCAGCAGCGCCGGGACAGGGGGCTTCTACGAGCAGTACTTC. Amino acids: CASSAGTGGFYEQYF.

The gene calls are TRBV9 and TRBJ2-1; TRBD1 might be the D (5 bases). Germline CDR1 reads SGDLS; CDR2 reads YYNGEE. This CDR3 region has 15 residues. Trimming pared 0 bases from V and 4 bases from J, leaving 11 bases between. This chain's CDR3 is CASSVGQGGYNEQFF. The CDR3 region has the DNA TGTGCCAGCAGCGTAGGGCAGGGTGGATACAATGAGCAGTTCTTC.

This chain links TRBV28 with TRBJ2-7; D is perhaps TRBD2 (6 bases). In germline, CDR1 is MDHEN, CDR2 SYDVKM. V lost 2 bases to trimming and J lost 5 bases, with 19 bases between them. The CDR3 consists of 16 residues. CDR3 region: CASSLIELLAPNEQYF. The DNA for the CDR3 is TGTGCCAGCAGTTTAATCGAGTTGCTAGCGCCAAACGAGCAGTACTTC.

The rearrangement uses TRBV5-1 and TRBJ1-1; D ambiguous. Between the trimmed V and J ends, which lost 0 bases and 10 bases, there was a span of 13 bases. The CDR3 spans 13 residues. From germline, CDR1 is SGHRS and CDR2 YFSETQ. Written as DNA, the CDR3 is TGCGCCAGCAGCTTGGACTATAGAGGCGGAGCTTTCTTT. Encoded protein: CASSLDYRGGAFF.

This CDR3 reads CASSLFREQFF. The CDR3 coding sequence is TGTGCCAGCAGCTTATTCCGGGAGCAGTTCTTC. J is TRBJ2-1 and V is TRBV13; D is unresolved. The CDR3 has 11 amino acids. Germline V gene lookup returns CDR1 PRHDT and CDR2 FYEKMQ (reference sequence). V was shortened by 2 bases and J by 10 bases, with 6 bases between the two germline ends.

The CDR3, as DNA: TGTGCCAGCAGCCCCCCCGGGGGGGGAGAGACCCAGTACTTC. Protein product: CASSPPGGGETQYF. The V call is TRBV7-9, the J call TRBJ2-5; 8 nucleotides line up with TRBD2. This CDR3 spans 14 amino acids. The V and J ends lost 5 bases and 4 bases, in that order; junction bases with no gene match: 6. The germline V gene has CDR1 SEHNR and CDR2 FQNEAQ (reference sequence).

The chain is built from TRBV2 and TRBJ1-5, with 7 bases lining up with TRBD1. Germline assignment: CDR1 SNHLY and CDR2 FYNNEI. This CDR3 has 15 amino acids. Losses at the gene ends were 3 bases for V and 5 bases for J; bases not matched to a gene: 7. The CDR3 DNA follows: TGTGCCAGCAGTGAGCACAGGGGTCTGTATCAGCCCCAGCATTTT. This sequence encodes CASSEHRGLYQPQHF.

The rearrangement links TRBV7-8 to TRBJ2-2; a weak D match, TRBD1 (6 bases). CDR1 and CDR2 from the germline V gene are SGHVS and FQNEAQ. Deletions cut 6 bases from V and 1 base from J, with 18 bases between. The CDR3 has 17 amino acids. The CDR3 DNA reads as TGTGCCAGCAGACGTACAGGTGGCAGGGGGAACACCGGGGAGCTGTTTTTT. Its translation: CASRRTGGRGNTGELFF. Variable domain in full (rest from reference TRBV7-8 and TRBJ2-2): GAGVSQSPRYKVAKRGQDVALRCDPISGHVSLFWYQQALGQGPEFLTYFQNEAQLDKSGLPSDRFFAERPEGSVSTLKIQRTQQEDSAVYLCASRRTGGRGNTGELFFGEGSRLTVL.

The chain recombines TRBV5-6 with TRBJ2-5; maybe TRBD2 (6 bases). The germline V gene has CDR1 SGHDT and CDR2 YYEEEE. The CDR3 spans 15 residues. V shed 3 bases and J shed 4 bases, with 16 bases lying between them. The CDR3 loop is CASSYAGRPGETQYF. Written as DNA, the CDR3 is TGTGCCAGCAGCTACGCGGGACGGCCAGGAGAGACCCAGTACTTC.

The rearrangement joins TRBV28 to TRBJ1-2, with 7 bases aligning to TRBD1. The germline gives CDR1 MDHEN, CDR2 SYDVKM. The CDR3 extends over 14 amino acids. Germline trimming cut 4 bases from V and 6 bases from J; bases unmatched to any gene: 8. The CDR3 reads CASSSIQGYDGYTF. The CDR3 DNA is TGTGCCAGCAGTTCTATACAGGGGTATGATGGCTACACCTTC.

J is TRBJ1-2 and V is TRBV6-5, with 10 positions matching TRBD1. Per the germline V gene, CDR1 is MNHEY and CDR2 is SVGAGI. V trimming: 5 bases; J trimming: 4 bases; junction bases outside the gene matches: 7. This CDR3 region has 15 residues. The CDR3 nucleotides read TGTGCCAGCAGTCAAGACAGGGGGCGCGTCTATGGCTACACCTTC. This encodes CASSQDRGRVYGYTF.

This clone was recorded a few times. Other nucleotide sequences in the sample specify the same CDR3. The gene calls are TRBV5-1 and TRBJ2-1; tentative D call: TRBD1 (6 bases). V was shortened by 1 base and J by 7 bases, with 6 bases between the two germline ends. The CDR3 spans 12 residues. Looked up from germline, CDR1 is SGHRS and CDR2 is YFSETQ. The DNA of the CDR3 is TGCGCCAGCAGCTTGACAGGGAATGAGCAGTTCTTC. It encodes CASSLTGNEQFF.

This clone has just one count. V is TRBV27 and J is TRBJ2-2; a weak D match, TRBD2 (5 bases). Germline V gene sequence: CDR1 MNHEY, CDR2 SMNVEV (reference sequence). This CDR3 comprises 18 residues. V was trimmed by 4 bases and J by 3 bases, leaving 21 bases between them. The CDR3 nucleotides are TGTGCCAGCAGTTACCGGATCCGGGCGGCGAGGGACACCGGGGAGCTGTTTTTT. Translation: CASSYRIRAARDTGELFF.

The rearrangement links TRBV10-2 to TRBJ2-5, with 14 bases that match TRBD2. CDR1 and CDR2 from the germline V gene are WSHSY and SAAADI. The CDR3 is made up of 18 amino acids. J lost 7 bases, V lost 3 bases, and 13 bases had no gene match. The CDR3, as DNA: TGCGCCAGCAGTGAAAATCGTCCGACTAGCGGGGGGGCGGGGACCCAGTACTTC. It codes for CASSENRPTSGGAGTQYF.